A selection of T cell receptor beta chains follows, all from one sample in a study of T cells in tumors after PD-1 blockade. Sequencing was performed with immunoSEQ multiplex PCR; in TCRdb, only in-frame clones are kept and a portion is missing. This repertoire shows around 51,000 clones, roughly 80% found once; its top ten account for about 4%. This specimen consisted of PBMCs, obtained before anti-PD-1 treatment. Receptors originate from a human donor with basal cell carcinoma. The CDR3 runs from the conserved cysteine through the conserved F or W. Fields, in order: V gene, D gene, J gene, CDR3 protein. The D gene is left open where the match is weak.

V gene: TRBV28
D gene: TRBD1
J gene: TRBJ1-2
CDR3 protein: CASSETGRVVGYTF

V gene: TRBV5-4
D gene: TRBD1
J gene: TRBJ2-3
CDR3 protein: CASSSTPDRGRDTQYF

V gene: TRBV6-4
D gene: TRBD2
J gene: TRBJ2-3
CDR3 protein: CASSDSAGTDTDTQYF

V gene: TRBV5-1
D gene: TRBD1
J gene: TRBJ2-5
CDR3 protein: CASSFGTGVAETQYF

V gene: TRBV5-5
D gene: NA
J gene: TRBJ2-7
CDR3 protein: CASSFDKGQPLDEQYF

V gene: TRBV2
D gene: TRBD2
J gene: TRBJ2-7
CDR3 protein: CASPGDGLAEYYEQYF

V gene: TRBV14
D gene: TRBD1
J gene: TRBJ2-5
CDR3 protein: CASSPAGGWTQYF

V gene: TRBV3-1/TRBV3-2
D gene: NA
J gene: TRBJ2-1
CDR3 protein: CASSQGGGIWGPSYNEQFF

V gene: TRBV21-1
D gene: NA
J gene: TRBJ1-3
CDR3 protein: CASSSPLVGTRTTSGNTIYF

V gene: TRBV6-5
D gene: NA
J gene: TRBJ2-3
CDR3 protein: CASSRRGSLTDTQYF

V gene: TRBV11-1
D gene: NA
J gene: TRBJ2-3
CDR3 protein: CASSSHTDTQYF

V gene: TRBV15
D gene: NA
J gene: TRBJ2-2
CDR3 protein: CATSRDKAPFLNTGELFF

V gene: TRBV7-9
D gene: NA
J gene: TRBJ1-1
CDR3 protein: CASTHPPPGVPEAFF

V gene: TRBV6-5
D gene: NA
J gene: TRBJ1-5
CDR3 protein: CASVLGRNQPQHF

V gene: TRBV5-1
D gene: NA
J gene: TRBJ1-2
CDR3 protein: CASSLDSVYGYTF

V gene: TRBV30
D gene: NA
J gene: TRBJ1-1
CDR3 protein: CAWSVLGNTEAFF

V gene: TRBV2
D gene: NA
J gene: TRBJ1-2
CDR3 protein: CASSDSYGYTF

V gene: TRBV6-5
D gene: TRBD1
J gene: TRBJ1-1
CDR3 protein: CASSKGQGDAFF

V gene: TRBV27
D gene: TRBD1
J gene: TRBJ1-6
CDR3 protein: CASSPGTANSPLHF

V gene: TRBV2
D gene: TRBD1
J gene: TRBJ2-1
CDR3 protein: CASSSGTGGYNEQFF

V gene: TRBV5-6
D gene: NA
J gene: TRBJ1-2
CDR3 protein: CASSLVGDNYGYTF

V gene: TRBV5-8
D gene: NA
J gene: TRBJ2-3
CDR3 protein: CASSPILGLTDTQYF

V gene: TRBV15
D gene: NA
J gene: TRBJ1-4
CDR3 protein: CATSSIGRGNEKLFF

V gene: TRBV4-1
D gene: TRBD2
J gene: TRBJ2-5
CDR3 protein: CASSQKGLAGGPEETQYF

V gene: TRBV7-9
D gene: TRBD2
J gene: TRBJ2-3
CDR3 protein: CASSSTSGGADTQYF

V gene: TRBV4-2
D gene: NA
J gene: TRBJ1-1
CDR3 protein: CASSHPGSEAFF

V gene: TRBV12-3/TRBV12-4
D gene: NA
J gene: TRBJ2-2
CDR3 protein: CASSLSLTGELFF

V gene: TRBV30
D gene: NA
J gene: TRBJ2-5
CDR3 protein: CAWSVGQGPQETQYF

V gene: TRBV5-4
D gene: NA
J gene: TRBJ2-7
CDR3 protein: CASSFSGNMVEQYF

V gene: TRBV14
D gene: NA
J gene: TRBJ2-7
CDR3 protein: CASSQAGVYEQYF

V gene: TRBV19
D gene: TRBD1
J gene: TRBJ1-4
CDR3 protein: CASSMRDRGNEKLFF

V gene: TRBV7-2
D gene: NA
J gene: TRBJ2-5
CDR3 protein: CASRSRGAAETQYF

V gene: TRBV5-1
D gene: NA
J gene: TRBJ1-6
CDR3 protein: CASSLGFTGLDSPLHF

V gene: TRBV5-1
D gene: NA
J gene: TRBJ2-1
CDR3 protein: CASSFRQGLYNEQFF

V gene: TRBV7-2
D gene: NA
J gene: TRBJ1-5
CDR3 protein: CASSFHAGSNQPQHF

V gene: TRBV5-1
D gene: TRBD2
J gene: TRBJ2-7
CDR3 protein: CASSLDRMEWGGSYEQYF

V gene: TRBV9
D gene: NA
J gene: TRBJ2-1
CDR3 protein: CASSVEGGYNEQFF

V gene: TRBV4-2
D gene: NA
J gene: TRBJ1-1
CDR3 protein: CASSLTFSGNTEAFF

V gene: TRBV6-5
D gene: NA
J gene: TRBJ1-2
CDR3 protein: CASRDGALGDYGYTF

V gene: TRBV14
D gene: NA
J gene: TRBJ2-5
CDR3 protein: CASRQEGPEKTQYF

V gene: TRBV6-5
D gene: NA
J gene: TRBJ1-6
CDR3 protein: CASSHQGLGNSPLHF

V gene: TRBV7-2
D gene: NA
J gene: TRBJ2-3
CDR3 protein: CASSLVAGITDTQYF

V gene: TRBV19
D gene: NA
J gene: TRBJ1-2
CDR3 protein: CASSSTGDNYGYTF

V gene: TRBV19
D gene: TRBD1
J gene: TRBJ1-5
CDR3 protein: CASTHRGPGGNQPQHF

V gene: TRBV5-1
D gene: TRBD1
J gene: TRBJ2-1
CDR3 protein: CASSLGTGGTLQFF

V gene: TRBV5-4
D gene: NA
J gene: TRBJ1-6
CDR3 protein: CASSLDQGSNSPLHF

V gene: TRBV19
D gene: TRBD1
J gene: TRBJ1-6
CDR3 protein: CASSEDQGAVAPLHF

V gene: TRBV6-6
D gene: NA
J gene: TRBJ2-7
CDR3 protein: CASSVQGYEQYF

V gene: TRBV6-5
D gene: NA
J gene: TRBJ1-2
CDR3 protein: CASSTSMGGDKASTF

V gene: TRBV18
D gene: TRBD1
J gene: TRBJ1-2
CDR3 protein: CASSPDRGYGYTF

V gene: TRBV5-1
D gene: NA
J gene: TRBJ1-6
CDR3 protein: CASSPTGTGNSPLHF